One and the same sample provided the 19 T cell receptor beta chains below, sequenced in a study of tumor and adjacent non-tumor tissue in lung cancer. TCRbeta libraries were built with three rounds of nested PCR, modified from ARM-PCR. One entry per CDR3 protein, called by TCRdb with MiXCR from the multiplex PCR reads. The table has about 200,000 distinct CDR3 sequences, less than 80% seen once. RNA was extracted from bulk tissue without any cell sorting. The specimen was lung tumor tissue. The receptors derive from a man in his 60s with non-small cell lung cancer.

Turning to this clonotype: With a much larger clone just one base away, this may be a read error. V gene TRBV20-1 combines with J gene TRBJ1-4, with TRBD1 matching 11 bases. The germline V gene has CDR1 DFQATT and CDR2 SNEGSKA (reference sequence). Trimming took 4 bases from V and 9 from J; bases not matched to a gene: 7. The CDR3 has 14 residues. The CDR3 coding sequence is TGCAGTGCTAACCCAGGACAGGGGGCGAAAAAACTGTTTTTT. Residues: CSANPGQGAKKLFF.

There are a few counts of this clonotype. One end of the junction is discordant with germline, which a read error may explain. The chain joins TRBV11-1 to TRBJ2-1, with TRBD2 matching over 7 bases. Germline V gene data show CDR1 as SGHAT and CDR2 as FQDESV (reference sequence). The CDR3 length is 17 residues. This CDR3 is CVSSLSRLAVGNNEQFF. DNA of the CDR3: TGTGTCAGCAGTTTATCTCGGCTAGCGGTAGGCAACAATGAGCAGTTCTTC.

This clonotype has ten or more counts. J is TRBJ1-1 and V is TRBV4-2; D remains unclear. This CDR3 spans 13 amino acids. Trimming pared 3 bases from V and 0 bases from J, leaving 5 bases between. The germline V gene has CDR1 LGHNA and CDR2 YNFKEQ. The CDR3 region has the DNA TGTGCCAGCAGCCAGGGGATGAACACTGAAGCTTTCTTT. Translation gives CASSQGMNTEAFF.

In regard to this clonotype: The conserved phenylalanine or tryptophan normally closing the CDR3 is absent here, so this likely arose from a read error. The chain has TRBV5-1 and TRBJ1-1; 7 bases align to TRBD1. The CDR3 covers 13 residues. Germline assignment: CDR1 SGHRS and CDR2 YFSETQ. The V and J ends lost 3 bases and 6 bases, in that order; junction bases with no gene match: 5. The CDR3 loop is CASSYDRVAEAFI. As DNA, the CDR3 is TGCGCCAGCAGCTATGACAGGGTCGCTGAAGCTTTCATT.

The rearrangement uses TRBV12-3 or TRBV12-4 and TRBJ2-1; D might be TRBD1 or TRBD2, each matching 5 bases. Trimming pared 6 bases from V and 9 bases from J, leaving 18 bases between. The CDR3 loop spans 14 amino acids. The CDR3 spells CASSQPGPWCEQFF. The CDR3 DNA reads TGTGCCAGCAGCCAACCGGGACCCTGGTGTGAGCAGTTCTTC.

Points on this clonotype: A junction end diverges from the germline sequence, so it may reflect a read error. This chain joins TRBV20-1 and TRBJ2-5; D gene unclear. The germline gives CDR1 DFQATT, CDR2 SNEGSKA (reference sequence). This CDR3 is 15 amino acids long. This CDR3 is CSVRDLRQAQETQYF. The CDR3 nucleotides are TGCAGTGTTAGAGATCTGAGGCAGGCCCAAGAGACCCAGTACTTC.

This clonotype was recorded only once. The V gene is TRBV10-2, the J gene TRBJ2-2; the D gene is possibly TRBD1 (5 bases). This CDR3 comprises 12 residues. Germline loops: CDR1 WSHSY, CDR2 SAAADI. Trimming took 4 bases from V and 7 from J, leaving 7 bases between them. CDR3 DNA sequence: TGCGCCAGCAGTGGAACAGGCGGGGAGCTGTTTTTT. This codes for CASSGTGGELFF.

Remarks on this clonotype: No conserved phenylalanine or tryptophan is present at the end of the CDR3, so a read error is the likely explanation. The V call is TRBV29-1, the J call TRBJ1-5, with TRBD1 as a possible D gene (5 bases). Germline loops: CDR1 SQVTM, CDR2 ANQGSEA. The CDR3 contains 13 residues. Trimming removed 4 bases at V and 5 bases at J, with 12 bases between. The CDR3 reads CSVGRGPDQPQHI. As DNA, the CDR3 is TGCAGCGTTGGGAGGGGCCCCGATCAGCCCCAGCATATT.

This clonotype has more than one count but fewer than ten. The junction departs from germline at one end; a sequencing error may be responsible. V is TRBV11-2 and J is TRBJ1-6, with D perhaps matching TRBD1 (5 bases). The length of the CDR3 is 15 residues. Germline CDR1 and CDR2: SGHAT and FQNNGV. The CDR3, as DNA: TGCGCCAGCAGCATAGAGAGGGGCAGTAGTTCACCCCTCCACTTT. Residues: CASSIERGSSSPLHF.

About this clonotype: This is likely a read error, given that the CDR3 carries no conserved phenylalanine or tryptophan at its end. The CDR3 bases are TGCAGTACGACCGGGACAGGGGGCACAGATACGCAGTATCTT. Translating it yields CSTTGTGGTDTQYL. The chain carries TRBV20-1 and TRBJ2-3; TRBD1 matches at 10 bases. In germline, CDR1 is DFQATT, CDR2 SNEGSKA (reference sequence). CDR3 length: 14 amino acids. With V trimmed by 8 bases and J by 1 base, 6 bases remained unmatched.

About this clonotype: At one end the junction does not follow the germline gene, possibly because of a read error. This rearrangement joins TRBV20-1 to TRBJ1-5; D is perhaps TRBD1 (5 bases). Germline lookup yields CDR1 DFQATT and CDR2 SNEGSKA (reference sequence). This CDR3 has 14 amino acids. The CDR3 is CIASNPGADQPQHF. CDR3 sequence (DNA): TGCATTGCTAGCAACCCCGGGGCAGATCAGCCCCAGCATTTT.

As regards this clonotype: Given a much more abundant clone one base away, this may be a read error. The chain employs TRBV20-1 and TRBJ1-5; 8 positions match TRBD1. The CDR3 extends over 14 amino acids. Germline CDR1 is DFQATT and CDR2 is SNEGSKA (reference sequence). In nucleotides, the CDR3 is TGCAGTGCTAGTAAAGGACAGGGCAATCAGCTCCAGCATTTT. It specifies CSASKGQGNQLQHF.

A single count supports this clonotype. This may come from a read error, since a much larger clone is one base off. The CDR3 DNA sequence: TGTGCCAGCACTTACGGGCCAGGGGGCCGCGGTCAGCCCCAGCATTTT. Residues: CASTYGPGGRGQPQHF. This chain joins TRBV6-2 or TRBV6-3 and TRBJ1-5; TRBD1 matches at 8 bases. The germline V gene has CDR1 MNHEY and CDR2 SVGEGT. The CDR3 has 16 residues.

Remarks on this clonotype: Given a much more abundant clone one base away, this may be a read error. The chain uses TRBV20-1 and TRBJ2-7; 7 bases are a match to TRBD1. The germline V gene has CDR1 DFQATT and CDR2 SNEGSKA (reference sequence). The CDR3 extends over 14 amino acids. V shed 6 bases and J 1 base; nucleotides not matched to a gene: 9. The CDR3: CSASTGPRSYEQYF. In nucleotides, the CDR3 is TGCAGTGCGTCGACAGGGCCCAGGTCCTACGAGCAGTACTTC.

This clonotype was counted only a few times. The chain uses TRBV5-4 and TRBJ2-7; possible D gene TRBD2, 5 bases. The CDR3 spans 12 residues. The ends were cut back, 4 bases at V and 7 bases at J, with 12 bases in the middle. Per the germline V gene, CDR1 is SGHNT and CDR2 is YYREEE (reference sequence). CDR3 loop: CASSPTSGEQYF. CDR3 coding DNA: TGTGCCAGCAGCCCTACTTCGGGGGAGCAGTACTTC.

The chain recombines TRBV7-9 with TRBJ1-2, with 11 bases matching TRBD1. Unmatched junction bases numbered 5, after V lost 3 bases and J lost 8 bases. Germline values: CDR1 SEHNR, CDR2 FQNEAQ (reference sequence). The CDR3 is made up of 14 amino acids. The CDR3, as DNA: TGTGCCAGCAGCTTTGGACAGGGGGCGCGAGGCTACACCTTC. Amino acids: CASSFGQGARGYTF.

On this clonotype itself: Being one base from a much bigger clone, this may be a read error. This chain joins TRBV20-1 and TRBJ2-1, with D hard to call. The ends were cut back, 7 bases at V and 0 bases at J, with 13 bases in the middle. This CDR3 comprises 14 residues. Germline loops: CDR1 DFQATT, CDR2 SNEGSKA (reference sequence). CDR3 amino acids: CSDKDLNSYNEQFF. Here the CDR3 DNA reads TGCAGTGATAAAGACTTAAACTCCTACAATGAGCAGTTCTTC.

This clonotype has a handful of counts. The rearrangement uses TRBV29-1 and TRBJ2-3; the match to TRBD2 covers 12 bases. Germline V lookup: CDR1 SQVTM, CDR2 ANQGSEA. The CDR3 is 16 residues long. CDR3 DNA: TGCAATGGCCGACTAGCGGGAGTAAAGGGTCCAGATACGCAGTATTTT. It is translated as CNGRLAGVKGPDTQYF.

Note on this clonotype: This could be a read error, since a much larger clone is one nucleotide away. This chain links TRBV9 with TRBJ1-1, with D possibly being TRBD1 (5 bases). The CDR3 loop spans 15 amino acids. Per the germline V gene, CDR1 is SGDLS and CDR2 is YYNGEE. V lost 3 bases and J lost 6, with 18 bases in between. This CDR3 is CASSELQGSRSEAFF. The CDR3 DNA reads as TGTGCCAGCAGCGAGCTGCAGGGTAGTAGGTCTGAAGCTTTCTTT.